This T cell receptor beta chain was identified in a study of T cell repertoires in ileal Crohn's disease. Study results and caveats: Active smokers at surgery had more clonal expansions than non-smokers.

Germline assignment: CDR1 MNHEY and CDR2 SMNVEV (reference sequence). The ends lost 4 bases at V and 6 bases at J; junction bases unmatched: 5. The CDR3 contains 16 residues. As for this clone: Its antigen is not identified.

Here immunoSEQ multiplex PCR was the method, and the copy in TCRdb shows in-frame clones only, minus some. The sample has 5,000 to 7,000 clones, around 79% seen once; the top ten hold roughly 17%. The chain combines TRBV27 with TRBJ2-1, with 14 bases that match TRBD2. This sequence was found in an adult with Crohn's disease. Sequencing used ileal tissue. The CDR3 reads CASSSLGLAGGNEQFF. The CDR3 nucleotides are TGTGCCAGCAGTTCCCTCGGACTAGCGGGAGGCAATGAGCAGTTCTTC.